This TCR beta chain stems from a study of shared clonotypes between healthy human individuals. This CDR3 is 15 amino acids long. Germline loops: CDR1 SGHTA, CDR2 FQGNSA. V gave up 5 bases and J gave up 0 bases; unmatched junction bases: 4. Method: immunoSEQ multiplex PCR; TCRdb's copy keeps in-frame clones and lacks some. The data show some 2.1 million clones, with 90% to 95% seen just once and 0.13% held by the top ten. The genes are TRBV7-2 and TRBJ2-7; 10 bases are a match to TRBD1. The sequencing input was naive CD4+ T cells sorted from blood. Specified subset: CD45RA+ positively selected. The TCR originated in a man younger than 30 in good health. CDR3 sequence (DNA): TGTGCCAGCAGCCCCCGGGACAGGGGCTCCTACGAGCAGTACTTC. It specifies CASSPRDRGSYEQYF. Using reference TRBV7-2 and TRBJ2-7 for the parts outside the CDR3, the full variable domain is GAGVSQSPSNKVTEKGKDVELRCDPISGHTALYWYRQSLGQGLEFLIYFQGNSAPDKSGLPSDRFSAERTGGSVSTLTIQRTQQEDSAVYLCASSPRDRGSYEQYFGPGTRLTVT.